The 18 T cell receptor beta chains listed next were all sequenced from one sample in a study of patients with pleural tuberculosis. TCRdb processed the reads anew with MiXCR; each CDR3 protein has one entry. The sample contains approximately 50,000 distinct CDR3 sequences, less than 8% of which appear only once. These receptor sequences come from a human donor with pleural tuberculosis.

This clonotype was detected ten times or more. V usage is TRBV6-2 or TRBV6-3 and J usage is TRBJ2-7; D is possibly TRBD2 (6 bases). Germline assignment: CDR1 MNHEY and CDR2 SVGEGT. V lost 2 bases and J 0 bases, leaving 11 bases between the germline ends. This CDR3 contains 15 residues. DNA of the CDR3: TGTGCCAGCAGTTACAACGGAGGGAGCTCCTACGAGCAGTACGTC. It is translated as CASSYNGGSSYEQYV.

The chain uses TRBV6-2 or TRBV6-3 and TRBJ1-1; no clear D gene. The V end was cut by 0 bases, the J end by 2 bases, with 10 bases between. The CDR3 consists of 15 residues. Germline V gene sequence: CDR1 MNHEY, CDR2 SVGEGT. CDR3 DNA sequence: TGTGCCAGCAGTTACTCCCGTACTATAAACACTGAAGCTTTCTTT. Translated: CASSYSRTINTEAFF.

This clonotype was seen ten or more times. This rearrangement joins TRBV14 to TRBJ2-1, with a possible D match to TRBD2 (5 bases). The CDR3 consists of 17 residues. Germline CDR1 reads SGHDN; CDR2 reads FVKESK. The V end lost 1 base, the J end lost 1 base, and 14 bases lay between the germline ends. The CDR3 spells CASSQGRSAYSYNEQFF. CDR3 nucleotides: TGTGCCAGCAGCCAAGGTCGTAGCGCGTATTCCTACAATGAGCAGTTCTTC.

This clonotype was detected only a few times. CDR3 sequence reads: CASSRTTGGRETQYF. The CDR3 coding sequence is TGTGCCAGCAGTCGGACCACAGGGGGACGGGAGACCCAGTACTTC. The rearrangement uses TRBV12-3 or TRBV12-4 and TRBJ2-5, with 8 bases identical to TRBD1. The junction had 10 bases not matched to a gene; V was cut back by 5 bases and J by 5 bases. The CDR3 is made up of 15 amino acids.

The J gene is TRBJ2-3, the V gene TRBV7-3; tentative D call: TRBD1 (6 bases). Germline values: CDR1 SGHTA, CDR2 FQGTGA. Between the trimmed V and J ends, which lost 5 bases and 0 bases, there was a span of 6 bases. This CDR3 is 13 amino acids long. CDR3 nucleotide sequence: TGTGCCAGCAGCACAGGGAGCACAGATACGCAGTATTTT. Its translation: CASSTGSTDTQYF.

The sample holds many counts of this clonotype. The rearrangement joins TRBV4-2 to TRBJ2-6; maybe TRBD1 (5 bases). Germline V gene data show CDR1 as LGHNA and CDR2 as YNFKEQ. V was clipped by 4 bases and J by 4 bases, with 11 bases between them. This CDR3 has 15 residues. CDR3 sequence: CASSPQGAGANVLTF. In DNA, the CDR3 is TGTGCCAGCAGCCCTCAAGGGGCAGGGGCCAACGTCCTGACTTTC.

This clonotype was detected only a few times. This chain connects TRBV19 to TRBJ2-5; 10 positions agree with TRBD1. The CDR3 runs 14 residues. Looked up from germline, CDR1 is LNHDA and CDR2 is SQIVND (reference sequence). V lost 5 bases, J lost 3 bases, and 3 bases stayed unmatched. CDR3 loop: CASSDGTGEETQYF. The CDR3 DNA follows: TGTGCCAGTAGTGATGGGACAGGGGAAGAGACCCAGTACTTC.

This clonotype was counted ten times or more. This sequence joins TRBV15 and TRBJ2-1, with a weak D call TRBD2 (5 bases). Germline loops: CDR1 LNHNV, CDR2 YYDKDF (reference sequence). The length of the CDR3 is 13 residues. V lost 4 bases to trimming and J lost 6 bases, with 10 bases between them. As DNA, the CDR3 is TGTGCCACCAGCACCACTAGACTCAATGAGCAGTTCTTC. Translating gives CATSTTRLNEQFF.

This clonotype was recorded many times. This chain joins TRBV24-1 and TRBJ2-3; D is ambiguous. This CDR3 contains 16 residues. Trimming removed 3 bases from V and 3 bases from J, with 15 bases in between. Per the germline V gene, CDR1 is KGHDR and CDR2 is SFDVKD. For the CDR3, the DNA is TGTGCCACCAGTGATCCGCTCACTCGCGAGACAGATACGCAGTATTTT. Residues: CATSDPLTRETDTQYF.

This clonotype was found a few times. The genes are TRBV5-6 and TRBJ2-1; D perhaps matches TRBD1 (5 bases). The CDR3 covers 12 residues. Germline V CDR1 and CDR2: SGHDT, YYEEEE. V was pared by 0 bases and J by 7 bases, with 5 bases between. The CDR3 sequence: CASSLDRNEQFF. In DNA form, the CDR3 reads TGTGCCAGCAGCTTGGACAGGAATGAGCAGTTCTTC.

This sequence joins TRBV5-6 and TRBJ2-1, with 9 bases lining up with TRBD2. J was trimmed by 4 bases and V by 0 bases; bases with no gene match: 5. The CDR3 contains 16 residues. CDR1 is SGHDT and CDR2 is YYEEEE in the germline V gene. The CDR3 DNA sequence: TGTGCCAGCAGCTTGGATAGTAGCGGGAGATACAATGAGCAGTTCTTC. It yields the protein CASSLDSSGRYNEQFF.

This clonotype was observed many times. The chain carries TRBV20-1 and TRBJ1-2; 10 nucleotides align to TRBD1. The CDR3 loop spans 16 amino acids. V gave up 4 bases and J gave up 2 bases; unmatched junction bases: 10. Germline V gene data show CDR1 as DFQATT and CDR2 as SNEGSKA (reference sequence). CDR3 DNA sequence: TGCAGTGCTATACCGACAGGGGGCTATGTGAACTATGGCTACACCTTC. Its translation: CSAIPTGGYVNYGYTF.

This clonotype was recorded many times. The J gene is TRBJ1-3, the V gene TRBV29-1, with D hard to call. This CDR3 spans 11 amino acids. The germline CDR1 and CDR2 sequences are SQVTM and ANQGSEA. The V end was cut by 2 bases, the J end by 4 bases, with 3 bases between. CDR3 bases: TGCAGCGTTGAAAAGGGAAACACCATATATTTT. Translating it yields CSVEKGNTIYF. The variable domain in full, with the rest retrieved from reference TRBV29-1 and TRBJ1-3, is SAVISQKPSRDICQRGTSLTIQCQVDSQVTMMFWYRQQPGQSLTLIATANQGSEATYESGFVIDKFPISRPNLTFSTLTVSNMSPEDSSIYLCSVEKGNTIYFGEGSWLTVV.

This clonotype showed up many times. CDR3 bases: TGTGCCAGTGGAACCATTCCCCACGAGCAGTACTTC. Translating it yields CASGTIPHEQYF. The V call is TRBV2, the J call TRBJ2-7; no clear D gene. The ends were cut back, 9 bases at V and 5 bases at J, with 14 bases in the middle. The CDR3 contains 12 residues. Germline V gene lookup returns CDR1 SNHLY and CDR2 FYNNEI.

At least ten counts were recorded for this clonotype. The chain carries TRBV12-3 or TRBV12-4 and TRBJ2-7; TRBD2 matches 10 bases. J lost 3 bases, V lost 6 bases, and 8 bases had no gene match. The length of the CDR3 is 15 residues. The CDR3 DNA reads as TGTGCCAGCAGACCGGCTGTAGCGGGGGGCTACGAGCAGTACGTC. Translated, it gives CASRPAVAGGYEQYV.

At least ten counts were recorded for this clonotype. The chain carries TRBV4-1 and TRBJ1-4; D gene uncertain. V shed 0 bases and J shed 5 bases, with 10 bases lying between them. This CDR3 has 15 residues. The germline V gene encodes CDR1 MGHRA and CDR2 YSYEKL. The DNA of the CDR3 is TGCGCCAGCAGCCAAGATCTGGAGGCCAATGAAAAACTGTTTTTT. It yields the protein CASSQDLEANEKLFF.

This clonotype was recorded many times. The chain links TRBV2 to TRBJ1-3, with D tentatively TRBD1 (5 bases). The V end lost 9 bases, the J end lost 10 bases, and 13 bases lay between the germline ends. Germline CDR1 SNHLY, CDR2 FYNNEI. The CDR3 sequence is 11 residues long. The DNA for the CDR3 is TGTGCCAGTCTCGGGGCCGGGACCATATATTTT. Protein product: CASLGAGTIYF.

Ten or more counts support this clonotype. The V gene is TRBV6-1, the J gene TRBJ1-1; D ambiguous. V shed 6 bases and J shed 4 bases, with 12 bases lying between them. CDR1 and CDR2 from the germline V gene are MNHNS and SASEGT. CDR3 size: 13 residues. The CDR3 spells CASRKTEATEAFF. The DNA of the CDR3 is TGTGCCAGCAGGAAAACAGAAGCCACTGAAGCTTTCTTT.